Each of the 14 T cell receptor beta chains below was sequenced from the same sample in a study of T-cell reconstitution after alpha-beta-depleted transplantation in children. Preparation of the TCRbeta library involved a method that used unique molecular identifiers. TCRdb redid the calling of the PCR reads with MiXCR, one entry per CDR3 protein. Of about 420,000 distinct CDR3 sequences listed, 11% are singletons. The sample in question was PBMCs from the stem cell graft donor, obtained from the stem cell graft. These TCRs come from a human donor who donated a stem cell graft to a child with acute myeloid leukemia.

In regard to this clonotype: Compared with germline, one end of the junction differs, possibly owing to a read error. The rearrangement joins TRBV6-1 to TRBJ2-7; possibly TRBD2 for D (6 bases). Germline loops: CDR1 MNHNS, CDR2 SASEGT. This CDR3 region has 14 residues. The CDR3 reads CASREGTSSYEHYF. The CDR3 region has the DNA TGTGCCAGCAGGGAGGGAACTAGCTCCTACGAGCATTACTTC.

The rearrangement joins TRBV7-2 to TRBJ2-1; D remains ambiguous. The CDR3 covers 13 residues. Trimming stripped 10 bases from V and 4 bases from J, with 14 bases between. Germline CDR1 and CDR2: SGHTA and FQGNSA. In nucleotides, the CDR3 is TGTGCCACTGGACCCCCGAATTACAATGAGCAGTTCTTC. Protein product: CATGPPNYNEQFF.

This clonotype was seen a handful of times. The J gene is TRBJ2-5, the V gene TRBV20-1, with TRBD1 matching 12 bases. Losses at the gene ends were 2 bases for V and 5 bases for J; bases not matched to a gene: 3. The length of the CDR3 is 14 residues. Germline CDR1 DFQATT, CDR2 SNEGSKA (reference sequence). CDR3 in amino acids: CSARRDRGHETQYF. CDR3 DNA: TGCAGTGCTAGAAGGGACAGGGGGCATGAGACCCAGTACTTC.

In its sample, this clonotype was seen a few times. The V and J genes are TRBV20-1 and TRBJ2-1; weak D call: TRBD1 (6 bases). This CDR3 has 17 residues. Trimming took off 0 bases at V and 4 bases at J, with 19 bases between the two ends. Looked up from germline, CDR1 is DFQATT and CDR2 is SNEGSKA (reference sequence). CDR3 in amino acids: CSARDTGQGKGYNEQFF. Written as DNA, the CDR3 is TGCAGTGCTAGAGATACAGGCCAGGGGAAAGGGTACAATGAGCAGTTCTTC.

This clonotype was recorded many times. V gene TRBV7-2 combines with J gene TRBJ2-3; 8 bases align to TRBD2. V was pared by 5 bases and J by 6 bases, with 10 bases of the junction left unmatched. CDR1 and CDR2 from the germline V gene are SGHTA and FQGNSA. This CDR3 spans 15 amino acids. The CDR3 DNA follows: TGTGCCAGCAGCCCCCGACTAGCGTACGCGGATACGCAGTATTTT. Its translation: CASSPRLAYADTQYF.

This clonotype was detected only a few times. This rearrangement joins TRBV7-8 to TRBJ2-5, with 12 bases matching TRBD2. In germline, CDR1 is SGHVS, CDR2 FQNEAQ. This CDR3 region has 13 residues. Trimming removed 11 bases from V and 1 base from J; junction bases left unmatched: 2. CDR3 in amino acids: CASGLAGQETQYF. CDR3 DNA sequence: TGTGCCTCGGGACTAGCGGGCCAAGAGACCCAGTACTTC.

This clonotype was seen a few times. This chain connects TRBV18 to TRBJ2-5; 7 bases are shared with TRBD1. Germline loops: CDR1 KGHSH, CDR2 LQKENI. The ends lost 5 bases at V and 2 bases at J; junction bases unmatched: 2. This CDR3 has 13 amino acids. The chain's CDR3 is CASSGTEQETQYF. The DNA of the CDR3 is TGTGCCAGCTCAGGGACAGAACAAGAGACCCAGTACTTC.

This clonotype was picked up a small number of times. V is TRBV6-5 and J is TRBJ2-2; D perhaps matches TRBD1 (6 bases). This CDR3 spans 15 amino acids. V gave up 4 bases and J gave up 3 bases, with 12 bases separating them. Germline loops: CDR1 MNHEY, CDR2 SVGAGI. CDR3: CASSFTGLDTGELFF. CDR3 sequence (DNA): TGTGCCAGCAGTTTCACAGGGCTCGACACCGGGGAGCTGTTTTTT.

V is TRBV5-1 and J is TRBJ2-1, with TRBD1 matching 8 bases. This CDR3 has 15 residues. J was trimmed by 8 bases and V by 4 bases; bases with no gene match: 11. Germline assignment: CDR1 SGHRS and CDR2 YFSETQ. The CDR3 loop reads CASSLGTGGLDEQFF. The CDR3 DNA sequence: TGCGCCAGCAGCCTCGGGACAGGCGGTTTGGATGAGCAGTTCTTC.

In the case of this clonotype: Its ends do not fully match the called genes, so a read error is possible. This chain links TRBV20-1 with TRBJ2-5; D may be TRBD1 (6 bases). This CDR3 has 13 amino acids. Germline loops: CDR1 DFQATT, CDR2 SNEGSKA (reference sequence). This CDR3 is CSARDGTQETQYF. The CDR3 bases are TGCAGTGCTCGAGACGGGACACAAGAGACCCAGTACTTC.

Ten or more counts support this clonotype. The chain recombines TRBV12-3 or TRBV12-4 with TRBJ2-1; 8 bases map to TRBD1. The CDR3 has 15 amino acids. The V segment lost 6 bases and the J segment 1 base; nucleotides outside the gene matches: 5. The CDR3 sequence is CASSPTGASYNEQFF. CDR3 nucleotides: TGTGCCAGCAGCCCGACAGGGGCTTCCTACAATGAGCAGTTCTTC.

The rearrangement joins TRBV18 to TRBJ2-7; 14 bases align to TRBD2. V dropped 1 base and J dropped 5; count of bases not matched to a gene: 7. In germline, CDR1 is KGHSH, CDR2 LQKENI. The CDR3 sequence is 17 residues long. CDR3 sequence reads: CASSPRTSGRLVNEQYF. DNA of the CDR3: TGTGCCAGCTCACCACGGACTAGCGGGAGGTTAGTTAACGAGCAGTACTTC.

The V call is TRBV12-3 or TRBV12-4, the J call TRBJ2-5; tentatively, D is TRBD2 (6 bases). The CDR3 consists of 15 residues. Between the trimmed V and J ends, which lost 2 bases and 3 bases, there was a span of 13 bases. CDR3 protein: CASSLMGGEEETQYF. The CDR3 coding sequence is TGTGCCAGCAGTTTAATGGGGGGAGAGGAAGAGACCCAGTACTTC.

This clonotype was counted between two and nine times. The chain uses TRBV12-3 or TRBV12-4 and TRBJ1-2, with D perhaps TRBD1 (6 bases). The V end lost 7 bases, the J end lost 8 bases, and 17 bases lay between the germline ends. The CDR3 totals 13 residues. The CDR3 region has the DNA TGTGCCAGCACCTCGGGACATATCTTCGGCTACACCTTC. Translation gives CASTSGHIFGYTF.